The rows below give T cell receptor beta chains drawn from one sample of a study of blood T cell repertoires in COVID-19. The assay was immunoSEQ multiplex PCR, and TCRdb's table has in-frame clones only and misses some. Counted here are 300,000 to 350,000 clones, about nine tenths occurring once; the ten biggest clones make up 2.9%. Sequencing was carried out using peripheral blood. Every receptor here comes from a woman in her thirties with COVID-19, enrolled during active disease. Both conserved end residues are part of each CDR3. Fields, in order: clone size, D gene, CDR3 length, J gene, V gene, CDR3 protein, CDR3 DNA. D genes are given only for firm matches. The size field is filled for only some rows; it gives once, few, many or a size class.

abundance: once
d_gene: -
len: 14
j_gene: TRBJ1-5
v_gene: TRBV7-2
CDR3aa: CASSLDSRNQPQHF
CDR3nt: TGTGCCAGCAGCTTAGACAGTCGCAATCAGCCCCAGCATTTT

abundance: -
d_gene: -
len: 15
j_gene: TRBJ1-5
v_gene: TRBV28
CDR3aa: CASSLGRGGIRAQHF
CDR3nt: TGTGCCAGCAGTTTAGGGCGGGGAGGGATTCGAGCCCAGCATTTT

abundance: -
d_gene: -
len: 13
j_gene: TRBJ1-1
v_gene: TRBV2
CDR3aa: CASSLGQVTEAFF
CDR3nt: TGTGCCAGCAGTCTGGGGCAAGTCACTGAAGCTTTCTTT

abundance: -
d_gene: -
len: 17
j_gene: TRBJ2-1
v_gene: TRBV28
CDR3aa: CASSQMQGPSSYNEQFF
CDR3nt: TGTGCCAGCAGTCAGATGCAGGGTCCTAGCTCCTACAATGAGCAGTTCTTC

abundance: -
d_gene: -
len: 12
j_gene: TRBJ2-1
v_gene: TRBV20-1
CDR3aa: CSASPADNEQFF
CDR3nt: TGCAGTGCTAGTCCAGCGGACAATGAGCAGTTCTTC

abundance: -
d_gene: -
len: 18
j_gene: TRBJ1-6
v_gene: TRBV2
CDR3aa: CASSEPQRSSSYNSPLHF
CDR3nt: TGTGCCAGCAGTGAACCCCAACGGAGCAGTTCCTATAATTCACCCCTCCACTTT

abundance: -
d_gene: -
len: 13
j_gene: TRBJ1-4
v_gene: TRBV5-1
CDR3aa: CASSLDRSEKLFF
CDR3nt: TGCGCCAGCAGCTTGGACAGGAGTGAAAAACTGTTTTTT

abundance: few
d_gene: TRBD2
len: 15
j_gene: TRBJ2-7
v_gene: TRBV6-1
CDR3aa: CASSELAGEMYEQYF
CDR3nt: TGTGCCAGCAGTGAACTAGCGGGAGAGATGTACGAGCAGTACTTC

abundance: few
d_gene: -
len: 14
j_gene: TRBJ1-1
v_gene: TRBV18
CDR3aa: CASSPRGGNTEAFF
CDR3nt: TGTGCCAGCTCACCCAGAGGGGGGAACACTGAAGCTTTCTTT

abundance: -
d_gene: TRBD1
len: 13
j_gene: TRBJ1-5
v_gene: TRBV9
CDR3aa: CASSQGDNQPQHF
CDR3nt: TGTGCCAGCAGCCAGGGGGACAATCAGCCCCAGCATTTT

abundance: -
d_gene: -
len: 14
j_gene: TRBJ2-7
v_gene: TRBV3-1/TRBV3-2
CDR3aa: CASSQDRFSYEQYF
CDR3nt: TGTGCCAGCAGCCAAGACAGATTCTCCTACGAGCAGTACTTC

abundance: -
d_gene: -
len: 15
j_gene: TRBJ1-1
v_gene: TRBV6-5
CDR3aa: CASSYSGGENTEAFF
CDR3nt: TGTGCCAGCAGTTACTCAGGAGGTGAGAACACTGAAGCTTTCTTT

abundance: -
d_gene: TRBD2
len: 12
j_gene: TRBJ2-7
v_gene: TRBV29-1
CDR3aa: CSVLSGSREQYF
CDR3nt: TGCAGCGTCCTTAGCGGGAGTCGCGAGCAGTACTTC

abundance: -
d_gene: -
len: 17
j_gene: TRBJ2-2
v_gene: TRBV12-5
CDR3aa: CASGSPGTTLNTGELFF
CDR3nt: TGTGCTAGTGGCTCCCCAGGGACAACTCTGAACACCGGGGAGCTGTTTTTT

abundance: -
d_gene: -
len: 14
j_gene: TRBJ1-1
v_gene: TRBV5-1
CDR3aa: CASSLEAVNTEAFF
CDR3nt: TGCGCCAGCAGCTTGGAGGCGGTGAACACTGAAGCTTTCTTT

abundance: -
d_gene: TRBD2
len: 15
j_gene: TRBJ2-7
v_gene: TRBV11-2
CDR3aa: CASSLDLAGAYEQYF
CDR3nt: TGTGCCAGCAGCTTAGATCTAGCGGGGGCCTACGAGCAGTACTTC

abundance: -
d_gene: -
len: 14
j_gene: TRBJ2-2
v_gene: TRBV18
CDR3aa: CASSPGLNTGELFF
CDR3nt: TGTGCCAGCTCACCTGGCCTTAACACCGGGGAGCTGTTTTTT

abundance: -
d_gene: -
len: 14
j_gene: TRBJ1-6
v_gene: TRBV19
CDR3aa: CATRRDWAGSPLHF
CDR3nt: TGTGCCACCCGACGGGATTGGGCTGGATCACCCCTCCACTTT

abundance: -
d_gene: TRBD1
len: 14
j_gene: TRBJ1-2
v_gene: TRBV19
CDR3aa: CASSPRTGSYGYTF
CDR3nt: TGTGCCAGTAGTCCTAGGACAGGGAGCTATGGCTACACCTTC

abundance: -
d_gene: TRBD1
len: 16
j_gene: TRBJ2-4
v_gene: TRBV5-1
CDR3aa: CASSFTGQGSGNIQYF
CDR3nt: TGCGCCAGCAGCTTCACCGGACAGGGTTCAGGGAACATTCAGTACTTC

abundance: -
d_gene: -
len: 13
j_gene: TRBJ1-1
v_gene: TRBV19
CDR3aa: CASSLGQDTEAFF
CDR3nt: TGTGCCAGTAGTTTGGGACAAGACACTGAAGCTTTCTTT

abundance: -
d_gene: TRBD2
len: 15
j_gene: TRBJ2-7
v_gene: TRBV5-1
CDR3aa: CASSQGSGRQYEQYF
CDR3nt: TGCGCCAGCAGCCAAGGTAGCGGGAGACAGTACGAGCAGTACTTC

abundance: -
d_gene: TRBD1
len: 15
j_gene: TRBJ2-1
v_gene: TRBV6-4
CDR3aa: CASSDSGQGTPRKFF
CDR3nt: TGTGCCAGCAGTGACTCGGGACAGGGGACGCCCCGTAAGTTCTTC

abundance: once
d_gene: -
len: 14
j_gene: TRBJ2-2
v_gene: TRBV7-9
CDR3aa: CASSSEGGTGELFF
CDR3nt: TGTGCCAGCAGCTCGGAGGGAGGTACCGGGGAGCTGTTTTTT

abundance: -
d_gene: -
len: 13
j_gene: TRBJ2-2
v_gene: TRBV5-1
CDR3aa: CASSSQGTGELFF
CDR3nt: TGCGCCAGCAGCTCACAGGGAACCGGGGAGCTGTTTTTT

abundance: -
d_gene: TRBD2
len: 18
j_gene: TRBJ2-3
v_gene: TRBV3-1/TRBV3-2
CDR3aa: CASSQENYSGRSSDTQYF
CDR3nt: TGTGCCAGCAGCCAAGAAAACTATAGCGGGAGATCGTCAGATACGCAGTATTTT

abundance: -
d_gene: -
len: 13
j_gene: TRBJ1-1
v_gene: TRBV2
CDR3aa: CAIKTSLNTEAFF
CDR3nt: TGTGCCATCAAGACATCCTTGAACACTGAAGCTTTCTTT

abundance: -
d_gene: -
len: 17
j_gene: TRBJ2-7
v_gene: TRBV12-2
CDR3aa: CASRPRRRPLESYEQYF
CDR3nt: TGTGCAAGTCGCCCCCGACGGAGGCCCTTGGAGTCCTACGAGCAGTACTTC

abundance: -
d_gene: -
len: 14
j_gene: TRBJ2-5
v_gene: TRBV28
CDR3aa: CASSLRFRGETQYF
CDR3nt: TGTGCCAGCAGTTTGAGGTTTAGGGGAGAGACCCAGTACTTC

abundance: -
d_gene: TRBD1
len: 15
j_gene: TRBJ1-4
v_gene: TRBV6-6
CDR3aa: CASSDTGTDNEKLFF
CDR3nt: TGTGCCAGCAGTGACACCGGGACAGACAATGAAAAACTGTTTTTT

abundance: -
d_gene: -
len: 14
j_gene: TRBJ1-5
v_gene: TRBV19
CDR3aa: CASSPGPVGQPQHF
CDR3nt: TGTGCCAGTAGTCCCGGTCCGGTCGGTCAGCCCCAGCATTTT

abundance: -
d_gene: TRBD1
len: 15
j_gene: TRBJ1-1
v_gene: TRBV7-9
CDR3aa: CASSARQGAYTEAFF
CDR3nt: TGTGCCAGCAGCGCACGCCAGGGGGCGTACACTGAAGCTTTCTTT

abundance: -
d_gene: -
len: 16
j_gene: TRBJ2-7
v_gene: TRBV5-4
CDR3aa: CASSSGASGSSYEQYF
CDR3nt: TGTGCCAGCAGCTCTGGAGCCAGCGGAAGCTCCTACGAGCAGTACTTC

abundance: -
d_gene: -
len: 13
j_gene: TRBJ2-2
v_gene: TRBV6-4
CDR3aa: CASSLVGTGELFF
CDR3nt: TGTGCCAGCAGTCTTGTCGGCACCGGGGAGCTGTTTTTT

abundance: -
d_gene: -
len: 14
j_gene: TRBJ1-2
v_gene: TRBV9
CDR3aa: CASSSPGGGNFYTF
CDR3nt: TGTGCCAGCAGCTCCCCCGGGGGGGGGAATTTCTACACCTTC

abundance: few
d_gene: -
len: 13
j_gene: TRBJ1-1
v_gene: TRBV27
CDR3aa: CASSWRDRTEAFF
CDR3nt: TGTGCCAGCAGTTGGAGGGACCGCACTGAAGCTTTCTTT

abundance: -
d_gene: -
len: 16
j_gene: TRBJ2-1
v_gene: TRBV7-2
CDR3aa: CASSLTAVSSYNEQFF
CDR3nt: TGTGCCAGCAGCTTAACCGCGGTTAGCTCCTACAATGAGCAGTTCTTC

abundance: -
d_gene: TRBD1
len: 12
j_gene: TRBJ1-1
v_gene: TRBV2
CDR3aa: CASSGDRGLGFF
CDR3nt: TGTGCCAGCAGCGGGGACAGGGGGCTCGGTTTCTTT

abundance: -
d_gene: TRBD1
len: 16
j_gene: TRBJ2-7
v_gene: TRBV7-9
CDR3aa: CASSFPGQGSSYEQYF
CDR3nt: TGTGCCAGCAGCTTCCCGGGACAGGGCAGCTCCTACGAGCAGTACTTC

abundance: -
d_gene: TRBD1
len: 16
j_gene: TRBJ2-2
v_gene: TRBV5-4
CDR3aa: CATNPPGQGGTGELFF
CDR3nt: TGTGCCACCAATCCTCCGGGACAGGGGGGCACCGGGGAGCTGTTTTTT

abundance: -
d_gene: -
len: 17
j_gene: TRBJ1-5
v_gene: TRBV30
CDR3aa: CAWSAGTVRQVGQPQHF
CDR3nt: TGTGCCTGGAGTGCCGGCACAGTAAGACAGGTGGGTCAGCCCCAGCATTTT

abundance: -
d_gene: -
len: 14
j_gene: TRBJ1-3
v_gene: TRBV4-1
CDR3aa: CASSQQGIGNTIYF
CDR3nt: TGCGCCAGCAGCCAACAGGGAATTGGAAACACCATATATTTT

abundance: -
d_gene: -
len: 11
j_gene: TRBJ1-1
v_gene: TRBV20-1
CDR3aa: CSATMNTEAFF
CDR3nt: TGCAGTGCTACAATGAACACTGAAGCTTTCTTT

abundance: -
d_gene: -
len: 13
j_gene: TRBJ1-2
v_gene: TRBV18
CDR3aa: CASSPEASYGYTF
CDR3nt: TGTGCCAGCTCACCAGAGGCCAGCTATGGCTACACCTTC

abundance: -
d_gene: -
len: 13
j_gene: TRBJ1-5
v_gene: TRBV3-1/TRBV3-2
CDR3aa: CASSVDRNQPQHF
CDR3nt: TGTGCCAGCAGTGTGGACAGAAATCAGCCCCAGCATTTT

abundance: few
d_gene: TRBD2
len: 14
j_gene: TRBJ2-1
v_gene: TRBV18
CDR3aa: CASSPATSAKEQFF
CDR3nt: TGTGCCAGCTCACCGGCTACTAGCGCTAAAGAGCAGTTCTTC

abundance: -
d_gene: -
len: 18
j_gene: TRBJ1-3
v_gene: TRBV9
CDR3aa: CASSVGVGGDPSGNTIYF
CDR3nt: TGTGCCAGCAGCGTAGGAGTGGGTGGAGACCCCTCTGGAAACACCATATATTTT

abundance: -
d_gene: TRBD1
len: 12
j_gene: TRBJ1-1
v_gene: TRBV30
CDR3aa: CAWLDRGTEAFF
CDR3nt: TGTGCCTGGTTAGACAGGGGAACTGAAGCTTTCTTT

abundance: -
d_gene: -
len: 13
j_gene: TRBJ1-1
v_gene: TRBV12-3/TRBV12-4
CDR3aa: CASSYRQNTEAFF
CDR3nt: TGTGCCAGCAGCTACAGGCAGAACACTGAAGCTTTCTTT

abundance: once
d_gene: TRBD1
len: 14
j_gene: TRBJ1-1
v_gene: TRBV7-9
CDR3aa: CASSMTGKNTEAFF
CDR3nt: TGTGCCAGCAGCATGACAGGGAAGAACACTGAAGCTTTCTTT

abundance: -
d_gene: -
len: 14
j_gene: TRBJ2-3
v_gene: TRBV6-5
CDR3aa: CASSPGTNTDTQYF
CDR3nt: TGTGCCAGCAGTCCGGGGACAAACACAGATACGCAGTATTTT

abundance: once
d_gene: TRBD1
len: 18
j_gene: TRBJ1-1
v_gene: TRBV23-1
CDR3aa: CASSHWDRGATMNTEAFF
CDR3nt: TGCGCCAGCAGTCATTGGGACAGGGGAGCGACCATGAACACTGAAGCTTTCTTT

abundance: -
d_gene: -
len: 15
j_gene: TRBJ2-2
v_gene: TRBV25-1
CDR3aa: CASSEIRGNTGELFF
CDR3nt: TGTGCCAGCAGTGAAATCCGCGGTAACACCGGGGAGCTGTTTTTT

abundance: -
d_gene: TRBD1
len: 17
j_gene: TRBJ2-1
v_gene: TRBV10-1
CDR3aa: CASSESDRGLVGNEQFF
CDR3nt: TGCGCCAGCAGTGAGTCGGACAGGGGATTGGTTGGCAATGAGCAGTTCTTC